These 8 T cell receptor beta chains were sequenced from one sample in a study of CD8+ T cells in alopecia areata. Sequencing relied on a cDNA template that was reverse transcribed from extracted RNA. Data came from immunoSEQ multiplex PCR; TCRdb stores just in-frame clones and leaves some out. The top ten hold roughly an eighth of the sample, which has roughly 200,000 clones, about three fifths seen once. Treatment described: oral pan-JAK inhibitor, 5-10 mg twice daily. Here the sequenced sample was CD8+ T cells sorted from blood, taken at week 24, from a patient treated with tofacitinib. These receptors were collected from a human donor with alopecia areata.

The chain has TRBV2 and TRBJ1-1, with a tentative D call TRBD1 (5 bases). The germline V gene encodes CDR1 SNHLY and CDR2 FYNNEI. The CDR3 is 13 residues long. The germline V and J ends were trimmed by 1 base and 10 bases, with 13 bases remaining between them. CDR3 coding DNA: TGTGCCAGCAGTGAAGATGACAGACAGAGAGCTTTCTTT. It translates to CASSEDDRQRAFF.

V is TRBV11-2 and J is TRBJ1-5; possibly TRBD1 for D (5 bases). Deletions cut 5 bases from V and 1 base from J, with 12 bases between. Per germline, CDR1 SGHAT and CDR2 FQNNGV. This CDR3 is built from 15 residues. The CDR3 nucleotides are TGTGCCAGCAGCCTAGGGGTGTCGAGCAATCAGCCCCAGCATTTT. This encodes CASSLGVSSNQPQHF.

The chain combines TRBV5-6 with TRBJ1-6; 10 bases align to TRBD1. This CDR3 region has 16 residues. V shed 2 bases, J shed 6 bases, and the junction held 5 bases outside the gene matches. CDR1 SGHDT and CDR2 YYEEEE come from the germline V gene. CDR3 nucleotides: TGTGCCAGCAGCTTCGGACAGGGGGAAGGTAATTCACCCCTCCACTTT. This encodes CASSFGQGEGNSPLHF.

V is TRBV12-5 and J is TRBJ1-1; no clear D gene. The length of the CDR3 is 11 residues. The V and J ends lost 6 bases and 1 base respectively, with 3 bases between them. CDR1 is LGHNT and CDR2 is FRNRAP in the germline V gene. This CDR3 reads CASGANTEAFF. The CDR3 DNA sequence: TGTGCTAGTGGAGCGAACACTGAAGCTTTCTTT.

The CDR3 DNA sequence: TGCGCCAGCAGCCCCCGATGGGGGGGCTCTCAGCCCCAGCATTTT. Residues: CASSPRWGGSQPQHF. The chain joins TRBV10-2 to TRBJ1-5, with D possibly being TRBD1 (6 bases). Germline CDR1 is WSHSY and CDR2 is SAAADI. V gave up 6 bases and J gave up 6 bases, with 18 bases separating them. The CDR3 length is 15 residues.

The sample holds a few counts of this clone. The CDR3 loop reads CASSSGTGEAEQYF. DNA for the CDR3: TGTGCCAGCAGTTCGGGGACAGGGGAGGCCGAGCAGTACTTC. V gene TRBV6-5 combines with J gene TRBJ2-7; 10 nucleotides line up with TRBD1. CDR3 length equals 14 residues. CDR1 MNHEY and CDR2 SVGAGI come from the germline V gene. With V trimmed by 4 bases and J by 6 bases, 6 bases remained unmatched.

The chain is built from TRBV14 and TRBJ1-6, with a weak D call TRBD1 (6 bases). CDR1 is SGHDN, CDR2 FVKESK, per germline. The CDR3 length is 15 residues. The V end lost 5 bases, the J end lost 6 bases, and 14 bases lay between the germline ends. The CDR3 nucleotides read TGTGCCAGCAGCAACCGGGACACCACTAATTCACCCCTCCACTTT. Translating it yields CASSNRDTTNSPLHF.

Of note for this clone: The junction and the germline gene differ at one end; a read error may be behind it. This chain uses TRBV5-6 with TRBJ2-5, with 7 positions matching TRBD1. Germline values: CDR1 SGHDT, CDR2 YYEEEE. The CDR3 sequence is 11 residues long. CDR3 amino acids: CASSAGTVLDF. Written as DNA, the CDR3 is TGTGCCAGCAGCGCCGGGACAGTTCTTGACTTC.